The clone carrying this TCR beta chain has more than one count but fewer than ten. The data were obtained in a study of identical twins. TCRdb re-called the 5' RACE reads through MiXCR, storing one row per CDR3 protein. The table includes some 590,000 distinct CDR3 sequences, 9% to 10% detected once. CDR3 size: 17 residues. The V segment lost 0 bases and the J segment 2 bases; nucleotides outside the gene matches: 6. Germline-derived CDR1 and CDR2 are SGHTA and FQGTGA. This sample also appeared in a second study, on yellow fever vaccine responses in identical twins.

Sequenced: PBMCs. This TCR was recovered from a woman under 30 in good health. The rearrangement uses TRBV7-3 and TRBJ2-2; 7 bases line up with TRBD1. CDR3 nucleotides: TGTGCCAGCAGCTTAACCCTTCGACAGGGCAACACCGGGGAGCTGTTTTTT. Protein: CASSLTLRQGNTGELFF.